The 15 T cell receptor beta chains listed next were all sequenced from one sample in a study of blood T cell repertoires in COVID-19. Repertoires were generated with immunoSEQ multiplex PCR, while TCRdb's copy carries only in-frame clones and drops some. The data contain around 77,000 clones, approximately 89% of them singletons. The source material was peripheral blood. These receptors originate from a man older than 75 with acute or convalescent COVID-19.

V gene TRBV7-2 combines with J gene TRBJ2-7, with 13 bases matching TRBD2. Trimming removed 1 base from V and 2 bases from J; junction bases left unmatched: 11. This CDR3 is built from 19 residues. Per germline, CDR1 SGHTA and CDR2 FQGNSA. CDR3: CASSLGGTSGAAATYEQYF. The CDR3 coding sequence is TGTGCCAGCAGCTTAGGCGGGACTAGCGGGGCGGCTGCCACCTACGAGCAGTACTTC.

The chain couples TRBV18 to TRBJ2-7; D possibly corresponds to TRBD1 (6 bases). CDR1 and CDR2 from the germline V gene are KGHSH and LQKENI. The germline V and J ends were trimmed by 3 bases and 3 bases, with 9 bases remaining between them. The CDR3 totals 13 residues. CDR3 loop: CASSPPRGYEQYF. CDR3 bases: TGTGCCAGCTCACCCCCCAGGGGCTACGAGCAGTACTTC. Full variable domain (rest looked up from reference TRBV18 and TRBJ2-7): NAGVMQNPRHLVRRRGQEARLRCSPMKGHSHVYWYRQLPEEGLKFMVYLQKENIIDESGMPKERFSAEFPKEGPSILRIQQVVRGDSAAYFCASSPPRGYEQYFGPGTRLTVT.

This chain joins TRBV21-1 and TRBJ2-2; the D segment call TRBD2 is taken from the table without a DNA check. TRBV21-1 constitutes a pseudogene. This CDR3 is 14 amino acids long. The CDR3 region is CAGLAGTDTGELFF. Written as DNA, the CDR3 is TGTGCCGGACTAGCAGGGACTGACACCGGGGAGCTGTTTTTT.

This rearrangement joins TRBV5-5 to TRBJ1-5; the D gene is possibly TRBD1 (5 bases). The CDR3 is made up of 14 amino acids. Trimming removed 1 base from V and 5 bases from J, with 10 bases in between. Germline V CDR1 and CDR2: SGHKS, YYEKEE (reference sequence). The CDR3 is CASSLIRADQPQHF. The CDR3 bases are TGTGCCAGCAGCTTGATCAGGGCCGATCAGCCCCAGCATTTT.

The chain employs TRBV19 and TRBJ1-1; 8 bases fit TRBD1. V dropped 5 bases and J dropped 0; count of bases not matched to a gene: 8. Looked up from germline, CDR1 is LNHDA and CDR2 is SQIVND (reference sequence). The CDR3 sequence is 16 residues long. The DNA of the CDR3 is TGTGCCAGTAGTGATTGGACAGGGAAGATGAACACTGAAGCTTTCTTT. Translated, it gives CASSDWTGKMNTEAFF.

The count of this clone is one. The chain recombines TRBV5-4 with TRBJ2-1, with D perhaps matching TRBD2 (6 bases). Trimming shortened V by 0 bases and J by 10 bases, and 8 bases separated the two germline ends. The germline gives CDR1 SGHNT, CDR2 YYREEE (reference sequence). This CDR3 has 12 amino acids. The CDR3: CASSLGGNEQFF. The CDR3 region has the DNA TGTGCCAGCAGCTTGGGCGGGAACGAGCAGTTCTTC.

The chain recombines TRBV4-3 with TRBJ1-1, with 9 bases lining up with TRBD1. Germline loops: CDR1 LGHNA, CDR2 YSLEER. Trimming cost V 0 bases and J 9 bases; bases outside gene matches: 8. The CDR3 totals 15 residues. The DNA for the CDR3 is TGCGCCAGCAGCCAAGAACCACAGGGGGCAGTAAAAGCTTTCTTT. This codes for CASSQEPQGAVKAFF.

This chain uses TRBV12-3 or TRBV12-4 with TRBJ2-5, with D hard to call. V dropped 4 bases and J dropped 5 bases, with 2 bases sitting between them. There are 10 residues in the CDR3. For the CDR3, the DNA is TGTGCCAGCAGTTCGGAGACCCAGTACTTC. This gives the protein CASSSETQYF.

The chain joins TRBV5-6 to TRBJ1-2, with 7 bases matching TRBD1. CDR1 is SGHDT and CDR2 is YYEEEE in the germline V gene. There are 15 residues in the CDR3. The V gene end was trimmed by 1 base and the J gene end by 5 bases; junction bases not matched to a gene: 8. DNA of the CDR3: TGTGCCAGCAGCTTGAACGGCAGGGGGGTTTATGGCTACACCTTC. Translation: CASSLNGRGVYGYTF. Full variable domain (missing parts from reference TRBV5-6 and TRBJ1-2): DAGVTQSPTHLIKTRGQQVTLRCSPKSGHDTVSWYQQALGQGPQFIFQYYEEEERQRGNFPDRFSGHQFPNYSSELNVNALLLGDSALYLCASSLNGRGVYGYTFGSGTRLTVV.

The chain recombines TRBV6-5 with TRBJ1-2; 7 bases line up with TRBD1. The CDR3 extends over 13 amino acids. Germline CDR1 and CDR2: MNHEY and SVGAGI. The V segment lost 0 bases and the J segment 8 bases; nucleotides outside the gene matches: 3. CDR3 residues: CASSYSGGGGYTF. Written as DNA, the CDR3 is TGTGCCAGCAGTTACTCAGGAGGGGGCGGCTACACCTTC.

CDR3 coding DNA: TGTGCCACCGGGACAGGGAATTCACCCCTCCACTTT. It yields the protein CATGTGNSPLHF. The chain recombines TRBV3-1 (or the pseudogene TRBV3-2) with TRBJ1-6; 9 positions agree with TRBD1. Germline V lookup: CDR1 LGHDT, CDR2 YNNKEL (reference sequence). The length of the CDR3 is 12 residues. V lost 10 bases to trimming and J lost 7 bases; unmatched junction nucleotides: 2.

This clone came up once. V gene TRBV6-5 combines with J gene TRBJ2-5; D is undetermined. Trimming took 5 bases from V and 5 from J, leaving 9 bases between them. The CDR3 contains 12 residues. CDR1 and CDR2 from the germline V gene are MNHEY and SVGAGI. CDR3 nucleotide sequence: TGTGCCAGCAGTCGTAATGTTGAGACCCAGTACTTC. It is translated as CASSRNVETQYF.

J is TRBJ2-5 and V is TRBV5-1; 9 nucleotides match TRBD2. Germline CDR1 SGHRS, CDR2 YFSETQ. CDR3 length equals 17 residues. Trimming at V came to 0 bases and at J to 4 bases, leaving 10 bases not matched to a gene. The CDR3: CASSLAASGVERETQYF. DNA for the CDR3: TGCGCCAGCAGCTTGGCCGCTAGCGGGGTAGAGAGAGAGACCCAGTACTTC. The whole variable domain, filled in from reference TRBV5-1 and TRBJ2-5, reads KAGVTQTPRYLIKTRGQQVTLSCSPISGHRSVSWYQQTPGQGLQFLFEYFSETQRNKGNFPGRFSGRQFSNSRSEMNVSTLELGDSALYLCASSLAASGVERETQYFGPGTRLLVL.

The chain couples TRBV14 to TRBJ2-5, with TRBD1 matching 7 bases. CDR1 is SGHDN and CDR2 is FVKESK in the germline V gene. The CDR3 is 14 amino acids. V lost 4 bases, J lost 2 bases, and 4 bases stayed unmatched. The CDR3 bases are TGTGCCAGCAGCCGGGACAGAGTACAAGAGACCCAGTACTTC. Translation: CASSRDRVQETQYF.

The chain recombines TRBV28 with TRBJ1-5; the D is unclear. CDR1 is MDHEN, CDR2 SYDVKM, per germline. V dropped 4 bases and J dropped 3 bases, with 7 bases sitting between them. CDR3 size: 13 residues. CDR3 region: CASSSMLNQPQHF. CDR3 bases: TGTGCCAGCAGTTCTATGCTCAATCAGCCCCAGCATTTT.